Following are 8 T cell receptor beta chains from one sample sequenced in a study of T cell responses to AZD1222 COVID-19 vaccine. Clones were read by immunoSEQ multiplex PCR, and TCRdb kept only the in-frame ones, dropping some. This table has 100,000 to 150,000 clones, about 87% appearing once. Sample: peripheral blood, taken on day 0 of AZD1222 vaccination. The source is an adult in good health.

This chain uses TRBV11-2 with TRBJ2-7; 13 bases line up with TRBD2. This CDR3 is built from 15 residues. The V gene's germline CDR1 is SGHAT and CDR2 FQNNGV. The V and J ends lost 4 bases and 2 bases, in that order; junction bases with no gene match: 2. The CDR3 is CASSSGLAGPYEQYF. CDR3 nucleotide sequence: TGTGCCAGCAGCTCGGGACTAGCGGGACCCTACGAGCAGTACTTC.

This sequence joins TRBV7-2 and TRBJ2-3; weak D call: TRBD2 (6 bases). V was trimmed by 3 bases and J by 0 bases, leaving 10 bases between them. The length of the CDR3 is 15 residues. Germline lookup yields CDR1 SGHTA and CDR2 FQGNSA. In DNA form, the CDR3 reads TGTGCCAGCAGCTTGACGAGCGGGAGCACAGATACGCAGTATTTT. Translating gives CASSLTSGSTDTQYF.

This sequence joins TRBV2 and TRBJ2-6; possibly TRBD1 for D (5 bases). The length of the CDR3 is 15 residues. V lost 6 bases, J lost 4 bases, and 13 bases lay in between. Per the germline V gene, CDR1 is SNHLY and CDR2 is FYNNEI. CDR3 in DNA: TGTGCCAGCAGCACAAGGGGTCCCGGGGCCAACGTCCTGACTTTC. It specifies CASSTRGPGANVLTF.

CDR3 DNA: TGTGCCAGCAGTCCGCGGAGCGGGAGGGCCGGCAATGAGCAGTTCTTC. Translating it yields CASSPRSGRAGNEQFF. The chain is built from TRBV27 and TRBJ2-1; 10 positions match TRBD2. CDR1 and CDR2 (germline): MNHEY, SMNVEV (reference sequence). Trimming removed 5 bases from V and 6 bases from J; junction bases left unmatched: 10. CDR3 size: 16 residues.

The rearrangement joins TRBV19 to TRBJ2-1, with 7 bases identical to TRBD2. Germline V CDR1 and CDR2: LNHDA, SQIVND (reference sequence). J lost 5 bases, V lost 10 bases, and 11 bases had no gene match. CDR3 length equals 14 residues. The DNA for the CDR3 is TGTGCCACCACCCCTGTGGGGGGGAACAATGAGCAGTTCTTC. Its protein is CATTPVGGNNEQFF.

The V gene is TRBV7-2, the J gene TRBJ1-2, with D maybe TRBD1 (6 bases). The V end was cut by 5 bases, the J end by 7 bases, with 17 bases between. The germline gives CDR1 SGHTA, CDR2 FQGNSA. The CDR3 length is 14 residues. DNA of the CDR3: TGTGCCAGCAGCCCTGGGGGGCAGGGCTTTGGCTACACCTTC. Encoded protein: CASSPGGQGFGYTF.

The J gene is TRBJ2-1, the V gene TRBV4-1, with TRBD2 matching 9 bases. The trim removed 1 base at V and 3 bases at J, leaving 7 bases unmatched. The CDR3 covers 17 residues. Germline loops: CDR1 MGHRA, CDR2 YSYEKL. CDR3 nucleotides: TGCGCCAGCAGCCAAGTGGGGCGCGGGAGGGTCTACAATGAGCAGTTCTTC. Its translation is CASSQVGRGRVYNEQFF.

The rearrangement links TRBV11-1 to TRBJ2-3; 7 bases line up with TRBD2. CDR3 length: 15 residues. Losses at the gene ends were 6 bases for V and 0 bases for J; bases not matched to a gene: 6. Germline CDR1 is SGHAT and CDR2 is FQDESV (reference sequence). The CDR3 bases are TGTGCCAGCAGGGATACTAGCGCGAGCACAGATACGCAGTATTTT. Its protein is CASRDTSASTDTQYF.